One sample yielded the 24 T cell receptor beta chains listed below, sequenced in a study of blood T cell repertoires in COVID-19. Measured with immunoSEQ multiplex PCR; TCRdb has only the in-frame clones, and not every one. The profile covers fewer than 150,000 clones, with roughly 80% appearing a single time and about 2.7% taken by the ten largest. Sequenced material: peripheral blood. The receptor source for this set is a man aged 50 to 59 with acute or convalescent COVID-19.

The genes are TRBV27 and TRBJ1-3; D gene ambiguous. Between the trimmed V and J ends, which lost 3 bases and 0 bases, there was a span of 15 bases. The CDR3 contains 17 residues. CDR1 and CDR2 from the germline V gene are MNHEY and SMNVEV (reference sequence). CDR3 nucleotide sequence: TGTGCCAGCAGTTTCTCAGCAGCGTCTAGCTCTGGAAACACCATATATTTT. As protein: CASSFSAASSSGNTIYF.

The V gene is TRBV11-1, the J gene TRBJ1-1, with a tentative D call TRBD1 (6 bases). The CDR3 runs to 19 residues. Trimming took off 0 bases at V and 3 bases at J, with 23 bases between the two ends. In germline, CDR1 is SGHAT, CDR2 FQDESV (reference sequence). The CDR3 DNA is TGTGCCAGCAGCTTAGCCCGGATGGGGCAGGGGATGGGGGACACTGAAGCTTTCTTT. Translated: CASSLARMGQGMGDTEAFF.

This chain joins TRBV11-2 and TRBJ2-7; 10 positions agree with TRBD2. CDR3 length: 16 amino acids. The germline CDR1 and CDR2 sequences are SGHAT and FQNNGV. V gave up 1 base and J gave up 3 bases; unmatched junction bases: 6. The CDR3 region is CASSLGTGTSVYEQYF. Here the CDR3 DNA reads TGTGCCAGCAGCTTAGGCACCGGGACTAGCGTCTACGAGCAGTACTTC.

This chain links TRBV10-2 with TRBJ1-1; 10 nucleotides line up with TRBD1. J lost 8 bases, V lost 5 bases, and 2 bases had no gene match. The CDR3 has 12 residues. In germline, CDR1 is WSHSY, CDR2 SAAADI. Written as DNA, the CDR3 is TGCGCCAGCAGTCCGGGACAGGGGGAAGCTTTCTTT. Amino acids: CASSPGQGEAFF.

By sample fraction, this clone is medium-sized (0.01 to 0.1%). In DNA form, the CDR3 reads TGTGCCAGCGGAGGAACTAGCAAGAGAGATACGCAGTATTTT. Amino acid sequence: CASGGTSKRDTQYF. The gene calls are TRBV9 and TRBJ2-3; D perhaps matches TRBD2 (6 bases). The V gene lost 7 bases and the J gene lost 5 bases, with 17 bases spanning the gap. The CDR3 runs 14 residues. CDR1 and CDR2 from the germline V gene are SGDLS and YYNGEE.

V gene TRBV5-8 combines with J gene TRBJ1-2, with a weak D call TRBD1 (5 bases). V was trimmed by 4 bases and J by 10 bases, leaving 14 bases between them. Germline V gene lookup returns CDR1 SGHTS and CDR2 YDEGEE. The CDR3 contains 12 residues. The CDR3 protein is CASSQGGYLYTF. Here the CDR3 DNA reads TGTGCCAGCAGCCAGGGCGGCTATCTCTACACCTTC.

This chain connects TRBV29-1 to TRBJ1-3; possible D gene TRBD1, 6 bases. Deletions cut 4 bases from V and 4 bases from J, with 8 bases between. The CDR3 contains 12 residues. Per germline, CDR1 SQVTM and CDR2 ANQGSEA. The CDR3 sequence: CSVVDRGNTIYF. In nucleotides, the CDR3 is TGCAGCGTTGTCGACAGGGGAAACACCATATATTTT.

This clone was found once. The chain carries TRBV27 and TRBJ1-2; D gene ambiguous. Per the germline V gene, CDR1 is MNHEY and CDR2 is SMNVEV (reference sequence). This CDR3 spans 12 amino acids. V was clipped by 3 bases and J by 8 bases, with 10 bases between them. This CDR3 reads CASSFQGRGYTF. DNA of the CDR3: TGTGCCAGCAGTTTCCAAGGGAGAGGCTACACCTTC.

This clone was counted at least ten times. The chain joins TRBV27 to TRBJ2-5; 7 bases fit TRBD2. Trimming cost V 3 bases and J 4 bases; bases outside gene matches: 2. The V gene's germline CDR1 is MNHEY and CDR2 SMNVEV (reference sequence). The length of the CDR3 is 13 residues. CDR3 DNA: TGTGCCAGCAGTTTCTTAGCGGGAGAGACCCAGTACTTC. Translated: CASSFLAGETQYF.

CDR3 bases: TGTGCCAGCAGTGCTAATCCGGGACAGATCCTCAACACTGAAGCTTTCTTT. This translates into CASSANPGQILNTEAFF. The rearrangement uses TRBV28 and TRBJ1-1; 7 bases map to TRBD1. Trimming took 5 bases from V and 2 from J; bases not matched to a gene: 14. Germline CDR1 reads MDHEN; CDR2 reads SYDVKM. The CDR3 length is 17 residues.

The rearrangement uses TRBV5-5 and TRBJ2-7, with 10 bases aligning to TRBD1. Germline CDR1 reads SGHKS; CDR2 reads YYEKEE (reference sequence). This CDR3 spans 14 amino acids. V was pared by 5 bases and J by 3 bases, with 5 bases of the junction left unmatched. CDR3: CASRYWTGGYEQYF. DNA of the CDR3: TGTGCCAGCAGGTATTGGACAGGGGGCTACGAGCAGTACTTC.

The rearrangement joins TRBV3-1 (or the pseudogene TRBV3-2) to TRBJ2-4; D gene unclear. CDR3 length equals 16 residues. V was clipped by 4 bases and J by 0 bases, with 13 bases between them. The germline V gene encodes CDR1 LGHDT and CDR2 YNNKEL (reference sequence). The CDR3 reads CASSPWPALAKNIQYF. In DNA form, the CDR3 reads TGTGCCAGCAGCCCATGGCCCGCTCTAGCCAAAAACATTCAGTACTTC.

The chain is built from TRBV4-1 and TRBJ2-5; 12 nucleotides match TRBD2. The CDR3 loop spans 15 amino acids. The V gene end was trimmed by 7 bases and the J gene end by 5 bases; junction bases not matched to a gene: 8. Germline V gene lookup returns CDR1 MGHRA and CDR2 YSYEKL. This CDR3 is CASTRTSGVQETQYF. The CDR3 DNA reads TGCGCCAGCACCCGGACTAGCGGGGTGCAGGAGACCCAGTACTTC.

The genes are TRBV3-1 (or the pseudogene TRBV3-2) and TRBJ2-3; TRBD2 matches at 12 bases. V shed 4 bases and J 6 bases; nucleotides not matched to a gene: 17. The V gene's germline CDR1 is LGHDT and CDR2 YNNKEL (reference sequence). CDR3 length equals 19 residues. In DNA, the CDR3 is TGTGCCAGCAGCCCAGACTGGAGGGCTAGCGGGAGGGCCGCGGATACGCAGTATTTT. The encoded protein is CASSPDWRASGRAADTQYF.

CDR3: CASSYRLNRVGNTIYF. The CDR3 region has the DNA TGTGCCAGCAGTTACCGTCTAAACAGGGTCGGAAACACCATATATTTT. V usage is TRBV6-5 and J usage is TRBJ1-3; TRBD1 is a possible D gene (6 bases). The germline V gene encodes CDR1 MNHEY and CDR2 SVGAGI. There are 16 residues in the CDR3. The V end lost 2 bases, the J end lost 4 bases, and 15 bases lay between the germline ends.

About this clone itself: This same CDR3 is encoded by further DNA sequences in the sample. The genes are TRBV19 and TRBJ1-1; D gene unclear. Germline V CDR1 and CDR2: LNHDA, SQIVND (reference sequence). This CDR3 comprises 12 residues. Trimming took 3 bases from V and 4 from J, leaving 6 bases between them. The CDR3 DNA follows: TGTGCCAGTAGTATCGGGATCACTGAAGCTTTCTTT. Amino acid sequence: CASSIGITEAFF.

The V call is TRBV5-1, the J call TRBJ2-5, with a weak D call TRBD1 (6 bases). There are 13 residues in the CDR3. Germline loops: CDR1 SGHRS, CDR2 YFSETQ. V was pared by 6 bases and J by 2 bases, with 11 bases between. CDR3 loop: CASKTGQQETQYF. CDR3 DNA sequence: TGCGCCAGCAAGACAGGACAACAAGAGACCCAGTACTTC.

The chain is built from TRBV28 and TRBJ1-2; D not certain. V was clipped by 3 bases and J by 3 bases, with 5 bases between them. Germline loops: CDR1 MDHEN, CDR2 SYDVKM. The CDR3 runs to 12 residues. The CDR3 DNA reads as TGTGCCAGCAGTTTCGCGGACTATGGCTACACCTTC. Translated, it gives CASSFADYGYTF.

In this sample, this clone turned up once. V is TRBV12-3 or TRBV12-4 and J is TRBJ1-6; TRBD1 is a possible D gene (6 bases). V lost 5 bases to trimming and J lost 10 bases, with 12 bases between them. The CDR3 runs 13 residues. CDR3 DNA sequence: TGTGCCAGCAGTGCAACAGGGAACTCACCCCTCCACTTT. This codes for CASSATGNSPLHF.

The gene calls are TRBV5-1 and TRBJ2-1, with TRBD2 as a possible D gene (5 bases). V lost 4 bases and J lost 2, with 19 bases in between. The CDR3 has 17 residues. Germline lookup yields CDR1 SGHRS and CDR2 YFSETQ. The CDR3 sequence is CASSQIIGGFTYNEQFF. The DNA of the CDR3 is TGCGCCAGCAGCCAAATAATTGGCGGGTTTACCTACAATGAGCAGTTCTTC.

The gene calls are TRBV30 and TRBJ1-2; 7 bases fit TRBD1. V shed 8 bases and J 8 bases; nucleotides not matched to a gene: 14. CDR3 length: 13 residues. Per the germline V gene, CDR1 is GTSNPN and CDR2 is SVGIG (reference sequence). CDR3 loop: CAPKWVRGGGYTF. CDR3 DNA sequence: TGTGCCCCTAAGTGGGTGCGAGGGGGCGGCTACACCTTC.

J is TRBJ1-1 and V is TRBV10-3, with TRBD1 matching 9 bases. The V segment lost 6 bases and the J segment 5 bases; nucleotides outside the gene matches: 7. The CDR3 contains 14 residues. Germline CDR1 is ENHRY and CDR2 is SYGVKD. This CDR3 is CAIRKDRGDTEAFF. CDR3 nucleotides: TGTGCCATCAGGAAGGACAGGGGCGATACTGAAGCTTTCTTT.

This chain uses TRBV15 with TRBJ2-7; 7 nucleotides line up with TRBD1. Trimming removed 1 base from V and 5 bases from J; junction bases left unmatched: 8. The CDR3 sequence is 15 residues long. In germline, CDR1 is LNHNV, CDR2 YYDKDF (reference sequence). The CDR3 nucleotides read TGTGCCACCAGCAGAGGCCTCCTGACAGGGCACGAGCAGTACTTC. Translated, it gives CATSRGLLTGHEQYF. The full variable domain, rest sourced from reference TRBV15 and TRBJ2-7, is DAMVIQNPRYQVTQFGKPVTLSCSQTLNHNVMYWYQQKSSQAPKLLFHYYDKDFNNEADTPDNFQSRRPNTSFCFLDIRSPGLGDTAMYLCATSRGLLTGHEQYFGPGTRLTVT.

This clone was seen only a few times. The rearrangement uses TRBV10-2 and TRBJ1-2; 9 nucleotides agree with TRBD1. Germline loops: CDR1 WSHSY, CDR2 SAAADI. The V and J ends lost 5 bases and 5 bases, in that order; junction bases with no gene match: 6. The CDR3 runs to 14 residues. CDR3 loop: CASSRDREQYGYTF. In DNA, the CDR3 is TGCGCCAGCAGTAGGGACAGGGAACAGTATGGCTACACCTTC.